The clone carrying this T cell receptor (beta chain) was observed at least ten times. These data originate in a study of early T cells in non-severe SARS-CoV-2 infection. The ends were cut back, 0 bases at V and 5 bases at J, with 19 bases in the middle. CDR3 length equals 17 residues. Germline V gives CDR1 DFQATT, CDR2 SNEGSKA (reference sequence). MiXCR, run by TCRdb on the 5' RACE reads, gives a single entry per CDR3 protein. The sample has tens of thousands of distinct CDR3 sequences, 8% to 10% seen once. The chain recombines TRBV20-1 with TRBJ2-2, with D maybe TRBD1 (7 bases). The sequenced sample was whole blood. The TCR originated in an adult who was a healthcare worker with PCR-confirmed SARS-CoV-2 infection or an uninfected control (not recorded which). The CDR3 region has the DNA TGCAGTGCTAGAGATCATGTGGAGGGGGCGCGGACCGGGGAGCTGTTTTTT. This sequence encodes CSARDHVEGARTGELFF.